This T cell receptor (beta chain) comes out of a study of blood T cell repertoires in COVID-19 (dated by TCRdb to 2020 to 2021). Study-level background: Collaborator samples came from the United States, Italy and Spain and covered acute and convalescent phases of COVID-19. The prospective study material was composed of cDNA or gDNA derived from T cells, B-cell-depleted T cells, or PBMCs. Subjects who had been exposed to COVID-19, were actively infected with it, or had recovered from it provided the deeply sampled blood TCRbeta repertoires that made up the dataset. The repertoires were made available in a free public database intended to serve as a resource for research on the immune response to SARS-CoV-2. The samples were drawn from the first 160 participants of the ongoing ImmuneRACE study and from 1,254 subjects provided by 6 global collaborators. Sample metadata almost always included a de-identified subject ID, COVID-19 status, age in years and sex. Where available, HLA class I and class II types were obtained from metadata supplied by the sample provider rather than from assay-based typing.

CDR1 and CDR2 were assigned from the germline V gene (reference sequence) as LGHDT and YNNKEL. From the cysteine through the phenylalanine, the CDR3 covers 16 amino acids. Of all the DNA, just the CDR3 is kept, 48 bases in frame from base 1. Cut back by 2 bases and 2 bases, the V and J ends lie 12 bases apart. Overall study results and their limits: The amount of clinical and demographic metadata varied by source and participant and was provided uncurated.

TCRbeta CDR3 regions were amplified from genomic DNA by means of the immunoSEQ Assay, a bias-controlled multiplex PCR. As for the authors' bioinformatics: The number of nucleated cells in each sample was estimated by amplification of reference gene primers within the assay. Sequence reads were collapsed and filtered to measure the absolute abundance of every unique TCRbeta CDR3 rearrangement. Productive Simpson clonality was computed per sample as the square root of Simpson's diversity index over productive rearrangements. TCRdb mirrors the immuneACCESS table, restricted to in-frame sequences. Some clones are absent from its copies; in checked studies, under half trace to an unresolved V gene, and the reason for the others is unknown. V, J and clone size derive from that table, while D and trimming were established from the DNA sequence. The sample yields around 150,000 clones; 81% were counted once. 8% to 9.5% of the sample goes to the ten largest clones.

Each collaborating institution followed its own protocols to collect whole blood in K2EDTA tubes. For TCRbeta analysis, collaborator samples were shipped as frozen whole blood, as isolated PBMCs, or as DNA extracted from either sample type. Details on this clone: The target of this receptor is not known. Base qualities are not provided; no much larger clone lies one nucleotide away.

The V and J segments used are TRBV3-1 (or the pseudogene TRBV3-2) and TRBJ1-4; the D gene is perhaps TRBD1, from 5 matching bases. The sample was peripheral blood. This sequence originates from a woman between 55 and 75 years old with active or convalescent COVID-19. The DNA sequence is TGTGCCAGCAGCCAAATCCGGACAAACACTAATGAAAAACTGTTTTTT. This sequence encodes CASSQIRTNTNEKLFF.